The present T cell receptor beta chain was sequenced within a study of blood T cell repertoires in COVID-19. On the study more broadly: Samples representing acute and convalescent COVID-19 were sourced from the United States, Italy and Spain. Sources were T cells, B-cell-depleted T cells, or PBMCs; the material itself was cDNA or gDNA.

The repertoire was sequenced with immunoSEQ multiplex PCR; TCRdb's copy has only in-frame clones and lacks some. This table holds about 150,000 clones, under 85% found once. The CDR3 covers 19 residues. The rearrangement links TRBV1 to TRBJ2-7; the listed D gene, TRBD2, was not tested against the DNA. TRBV1 is a pseudogene segment. Source material: peripheral blood. The sequence was collected from a man over 45 with active or convalescent COVID-19. The CDR3 bases are TGCACCAGCAGCCAAGATAGGGTTCGTCGTAGCGGGGTTTACAACGAGCAGTACTTC. Protein product: CTSSQDRVRRSGVYNEQYF.